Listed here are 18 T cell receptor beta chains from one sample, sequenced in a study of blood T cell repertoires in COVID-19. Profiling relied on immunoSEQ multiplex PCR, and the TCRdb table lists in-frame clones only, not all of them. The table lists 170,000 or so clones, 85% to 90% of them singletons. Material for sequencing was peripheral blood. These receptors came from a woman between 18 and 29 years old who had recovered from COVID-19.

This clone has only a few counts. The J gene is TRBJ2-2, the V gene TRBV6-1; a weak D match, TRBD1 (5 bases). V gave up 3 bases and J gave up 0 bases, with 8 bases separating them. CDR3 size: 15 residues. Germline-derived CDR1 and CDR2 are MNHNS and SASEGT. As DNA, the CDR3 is TGTGCCAGCAGTGACAGGGTTTCGAACACCGGGGAGCTGTTTTTT. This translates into CASSDRVSNTGELFF.

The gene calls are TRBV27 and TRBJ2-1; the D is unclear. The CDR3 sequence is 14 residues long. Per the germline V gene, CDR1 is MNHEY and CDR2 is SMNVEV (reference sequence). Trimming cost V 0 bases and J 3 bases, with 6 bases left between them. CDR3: CASSLSQDYNEQFF. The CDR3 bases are TGTGCCAGCAGTTTATCCCAGGACTACAATGAGCAGTTCTTC.

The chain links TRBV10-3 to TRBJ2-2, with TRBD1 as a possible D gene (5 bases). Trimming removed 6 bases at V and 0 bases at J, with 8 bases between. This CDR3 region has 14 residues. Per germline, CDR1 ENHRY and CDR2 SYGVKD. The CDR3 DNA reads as TGTGCCATCAGCTCAGGGTCGAACACCGGGGAGCTGTTTTTT. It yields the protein CAISSGSNTGELFF.

Here the CDR3 DNA reads TGTGCCACCAGTGACACCGGGACAGGGAACTATGGCTACACCTTC. It specifies CATSDTGTGNYGYTF. V usage is TRBV24-1 and J usage is TRBJ1-2; 9 bases agree with TRBD1. This CDR3 is built from 15 residues. The V gene's germline CDR1 is KGHDR and CDR2 SFDVKD. The trim removed 4 bases at V and 2 bases at J, leaving 4 bases unmatched.

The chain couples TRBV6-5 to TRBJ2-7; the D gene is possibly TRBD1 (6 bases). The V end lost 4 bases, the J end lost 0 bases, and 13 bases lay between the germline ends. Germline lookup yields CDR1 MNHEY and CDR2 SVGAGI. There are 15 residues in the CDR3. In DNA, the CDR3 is TGTGCCAGCAGTTTCGGGACAATGCTCTCCTACGAGCAGTACTTC. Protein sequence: CASSFGTMLSYEQYF.

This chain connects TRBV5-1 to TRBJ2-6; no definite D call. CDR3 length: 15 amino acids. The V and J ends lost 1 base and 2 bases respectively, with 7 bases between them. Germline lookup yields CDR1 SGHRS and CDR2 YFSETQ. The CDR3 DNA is TGCGCCAGCAGCTTGTTTGTCGCTGGGGCCAACGTCCTGACTTTC. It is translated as CASSLFVAGANVLTF.

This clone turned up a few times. The CDR3 DNA reads as TGCGCCAGCAGTGGCGGTCGCATCGAGGCTTTCTTT. The encoded protein is CASSGGRIEAFF. This chain links TRBV10-2 with TRBJ1-1; no reliable D call. CDR1 and CDR2 from the germline V gene are WSHSY and SAAADI. The CDR3 loop spans 12 amino acids. Trimming removed 4 bases at V and 11 bases at J, with 14 bases between.

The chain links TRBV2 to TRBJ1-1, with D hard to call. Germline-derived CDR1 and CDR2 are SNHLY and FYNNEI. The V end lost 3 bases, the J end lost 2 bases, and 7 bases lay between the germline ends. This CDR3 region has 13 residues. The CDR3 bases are TGTGCCAGCAGTGAGGAGGGTAACACTGAAGCTTTCTTT. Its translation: CASSEEGNTEAFF. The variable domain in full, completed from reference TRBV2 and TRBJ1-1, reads EPEVTQTPSHQVTQMGQEVILRCVPISNHLYFYWYRQILGQKVEFLVSFYNNEISEKSEIFDDQFSVERPDGSNFTLKIRSTKLEDSAMYFCASSEEGNTEAFFGQGTRLTVV.

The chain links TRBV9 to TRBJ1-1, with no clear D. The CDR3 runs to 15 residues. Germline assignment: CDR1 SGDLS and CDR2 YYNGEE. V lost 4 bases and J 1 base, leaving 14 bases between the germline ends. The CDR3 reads CASSPGVGGNTEAFF. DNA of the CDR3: TGTGCCAGCAGCCCCGGGGTCGGCGGGAACACTGAAGCTTTCTTT.

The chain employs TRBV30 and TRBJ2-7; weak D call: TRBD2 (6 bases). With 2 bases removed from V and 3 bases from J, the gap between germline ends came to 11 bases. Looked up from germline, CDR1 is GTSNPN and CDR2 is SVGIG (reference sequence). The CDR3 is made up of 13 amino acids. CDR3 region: CAWSPGGGYEQYV. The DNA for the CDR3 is TGTGCCTGGAGTCCCGGGGGAGGCTACGAGCAGTACGTC.

Here the CDR3 reads CASSKGQGGYGYTF. The CDR3, as DNA: TGTGCCAGCAGTAAGGGACAGGGTGGATATGGCTACACCTTC. The V call is TRBV6-5, the J call TRBJ1-2; 9 nucleotides agree with TRBD1. In germline, CDR1 is MNHEY, CDR2 SVGAGI. The length of the CDR3 is 14 residues. V trimming: 5 bases; J trimming: 5 bases; junction bases outside the gene matches: 6.

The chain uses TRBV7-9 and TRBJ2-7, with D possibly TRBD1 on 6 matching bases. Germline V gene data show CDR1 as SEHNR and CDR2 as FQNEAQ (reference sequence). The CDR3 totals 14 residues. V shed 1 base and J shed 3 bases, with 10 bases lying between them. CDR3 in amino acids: CASSLGTAFYEQYF. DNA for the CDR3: TGTGCCAGCAGCTTAGGGACAGCTTTCTACGAGCAGTACTTC.

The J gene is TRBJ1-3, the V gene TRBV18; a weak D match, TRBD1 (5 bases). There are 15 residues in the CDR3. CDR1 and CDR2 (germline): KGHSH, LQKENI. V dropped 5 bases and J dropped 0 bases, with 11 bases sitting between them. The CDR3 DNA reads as TGTGCCAGCTCAGACGACAGAAGCTCTGGAAACACCATATATTTT. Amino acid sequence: CASSDDRSSGNTIYF. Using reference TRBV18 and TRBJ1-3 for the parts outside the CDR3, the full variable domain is NAGVMQNPRHLVRRRGQEARLRCSPMKGHSHVYWYRQLPEEGLKFMVYLQKENIIDESGMPKERFSAEFPKEGPSILRIQQVVRGDSAAYFCASSDDRSSGNTIYFGEGSWLTVV.

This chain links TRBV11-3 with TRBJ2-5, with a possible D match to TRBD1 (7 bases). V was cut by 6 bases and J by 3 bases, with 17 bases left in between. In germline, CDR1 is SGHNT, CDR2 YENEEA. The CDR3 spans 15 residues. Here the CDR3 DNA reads TGTGCCAGCAGTTATAGAGGGGGGACAGAAGAGACCCAGTACTTC. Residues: CASSYRGGTEETQYF.

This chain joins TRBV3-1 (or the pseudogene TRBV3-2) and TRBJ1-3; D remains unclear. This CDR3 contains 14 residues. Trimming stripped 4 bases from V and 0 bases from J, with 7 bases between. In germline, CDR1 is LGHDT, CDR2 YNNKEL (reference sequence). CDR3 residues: CASSPTNSGNTIYF. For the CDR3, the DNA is TGTGCCAGCAGCCCTACGAACTCTGGAAACACCATATATTTT.

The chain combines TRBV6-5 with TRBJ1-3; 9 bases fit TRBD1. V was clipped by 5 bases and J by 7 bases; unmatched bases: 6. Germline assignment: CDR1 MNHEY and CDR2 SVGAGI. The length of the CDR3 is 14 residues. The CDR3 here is CASSPGTGTNTIYF. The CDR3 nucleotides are TGTGCCAGCAGTCCCGGGACAGGGACCAACACCATATATTTT.

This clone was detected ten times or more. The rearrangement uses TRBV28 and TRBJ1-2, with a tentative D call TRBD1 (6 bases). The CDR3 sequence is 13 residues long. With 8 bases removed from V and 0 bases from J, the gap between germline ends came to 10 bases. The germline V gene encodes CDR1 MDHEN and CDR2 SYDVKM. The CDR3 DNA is TGTGCCAGCTGGGACAAAGCTAACTATGGCTACACCTTC. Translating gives CASWDKANYGYTF.

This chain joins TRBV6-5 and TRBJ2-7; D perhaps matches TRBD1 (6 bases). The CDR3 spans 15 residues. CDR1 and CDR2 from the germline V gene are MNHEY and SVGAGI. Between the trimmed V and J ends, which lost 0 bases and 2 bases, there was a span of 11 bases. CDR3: CASSYSVRGTYEQYF. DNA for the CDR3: TGTGCCAGCAGTTACTCTGTCAGGGGCACCTACGAGCAGTACTTC.